This T cell receptor beta chain was documented in a study of radiotherapy plus CTLA-4 blockade in lung cancer. Looking at the study overall: Objective responses were recorded in 15% to 20% of patients, with disease control recorded in about 30%.

Profiled with immunoSEQ multiplex PCR; TCRdb holds only in-frame clones, not every one. This table has roughly 76,000 clones, 70% to 80% appearing once. With ipilimumab providing CTLA-4 blockade, focal radiation was administered to patients who had chemo-refractory metastatic non-small-cell lung cancer. Overall study results and limits: Clones derived from tumor TCRs expanded in blood after radiotherapy plus ipilimumab. The authors reported that early blood T cell clone dynamics, with interferon-beta, best predicted response.

Turning to this clone: Its specificity is unknown.

Material: peripheral blood, obtained from a patient treated with radiotherapy plus ipilimumab. The TCR was taken from a human donor with non-small cell lung cancer whose response to radiotherapy plus ipilimumab could not be evaluated.

The chain's CDR3 is CASSQPSMRGGNSPLHF. The CDR3 DNA is TGCGCCAGCAGCCAACCGTCAATGCGGGGGGGTAATTCACCCCTCCACTTT. The chain has TRBV4-1 and TRBJ1-6, with D maybe TRBD1 (5 bases). This CDR3 has 17 amino acids. V lost 2 bases and J lost 6, with 17 bases in between. Looked up from germline, CDR1 is MGHRA and CDR2 is YSYEKL.